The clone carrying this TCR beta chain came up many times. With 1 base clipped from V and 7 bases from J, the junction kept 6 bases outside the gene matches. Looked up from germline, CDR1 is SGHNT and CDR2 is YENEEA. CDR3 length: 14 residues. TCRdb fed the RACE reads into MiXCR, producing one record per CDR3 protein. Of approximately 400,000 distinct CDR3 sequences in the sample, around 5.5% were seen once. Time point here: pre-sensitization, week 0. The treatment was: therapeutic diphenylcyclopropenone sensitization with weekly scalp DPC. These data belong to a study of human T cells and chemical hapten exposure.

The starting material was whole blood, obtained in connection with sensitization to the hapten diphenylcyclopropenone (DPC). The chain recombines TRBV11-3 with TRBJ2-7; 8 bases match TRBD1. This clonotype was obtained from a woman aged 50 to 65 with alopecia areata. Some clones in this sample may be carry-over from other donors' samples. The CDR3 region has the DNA TGTGCCAGCAGCTTAGGGCAGGGGGCGCGGGAGCAGTACTTC. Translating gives CASSLGQGAREQYF. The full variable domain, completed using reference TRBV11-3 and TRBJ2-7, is EAGVVQSPRYKIIEKKQPVAFWCNPISGHNTLYWYLQNLGQGPELLIRYENEEAVDDSQLPKDRFSAERLKGVDSTLKIQPAELGDSAVYLCASSLGQGAREQYFGPGTRLTVT.